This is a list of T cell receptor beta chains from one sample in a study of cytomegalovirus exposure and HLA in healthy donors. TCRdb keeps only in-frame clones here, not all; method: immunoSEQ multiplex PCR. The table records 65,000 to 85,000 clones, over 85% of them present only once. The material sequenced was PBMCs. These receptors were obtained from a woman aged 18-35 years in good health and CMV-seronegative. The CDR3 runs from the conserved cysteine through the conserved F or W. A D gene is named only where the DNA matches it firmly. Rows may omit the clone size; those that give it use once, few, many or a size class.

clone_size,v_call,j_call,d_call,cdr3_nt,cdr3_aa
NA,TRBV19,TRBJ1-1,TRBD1,TGTGCCAGTAAAGACAGGGATAGGGACACTGAAGCTTTCTTT,CASKDRDRDTEAFF
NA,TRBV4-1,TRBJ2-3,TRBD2,TGCGCCAGCAGCCAGCACGGACTAGCGGGAACAGATACGCAGTATTTT,CASSQHGLAGTDTQYF
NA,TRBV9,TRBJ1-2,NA,TGTGCCAGCAGCCTGGGGGTGGACCGGGGGAGCTATGGCTACACCTTC,CASSLGVDRGSYGYTF
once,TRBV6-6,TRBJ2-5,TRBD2,TGTGCCAGCAGTCCACTGACTAGCGGGGGAGAGACCCAGTACTTC,CASSPLTSGGETQYF
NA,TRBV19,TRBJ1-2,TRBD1,TGTGCCAGTACAGGGGGCAGGACGTATGGCTACACCTTC,CASTGGRTYGYTF
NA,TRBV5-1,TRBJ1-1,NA,TGCGCCAGCAGCTTGGCCAGGGAGGCTGAAGCTTTCTTT,CASSLAREAEAFF
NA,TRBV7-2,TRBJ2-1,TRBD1,TGTGCCAGCAGCCGGGACAGGTCGAGGGATGAGCAGTTCTTC,CASSRDRSRDEQFF
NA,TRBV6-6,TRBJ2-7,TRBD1,TGTGCCAGCAGACAGGGGAGCGGTCCCTACGAGCAGTACTTC,CASRQGSGPYEQYF
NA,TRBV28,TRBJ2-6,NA,TGTGCCAGCAGTCTCGGAGGTATCTCTGGGGCCAACGTCCTGACTTTC,CASSLGGISGANVLTF
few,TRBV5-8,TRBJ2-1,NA,TGTGCCAGCAGCTTGTTTGGCAGTAACAATGAGCAGTTCTTC,CASSLFGSNNEQFF
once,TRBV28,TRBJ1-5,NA,TGTGCCAGCAGTTTGGGGATACGCGACAGGCAGCCCCAGCATTTT,CASSLGIRDRQPQHF
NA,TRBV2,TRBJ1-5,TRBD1,TGTGCCAGCCGTAGGCCGGGACAGTATAGCAATCAGCCCCAGCATTTT,CASRRPGQYSNQPQHF
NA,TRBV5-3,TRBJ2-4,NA,TGTGCCAGAAGCTTGTTCACCATTGGACAGTTCAAAAACATTCAGTACTTC,CARSLFTIGQFKNIQYF
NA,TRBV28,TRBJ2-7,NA,TGTGCCAGCAGCTTCCGAGGGGGCGAGCAGTACTTC,CASSFRGGEQYF
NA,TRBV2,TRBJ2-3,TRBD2,TGTGCCAGCGGTTGGAGCGGGAGCCAAGATACGCAGTATTTT,CASGWSGSQDTQYF
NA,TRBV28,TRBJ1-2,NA,TGTGCCAGCAGAGTACAGTGGAACTATGGCTACACCTTC,CASRVQWNYGYTF
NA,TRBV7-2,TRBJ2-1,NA,TGTGCCAGCAGCCCCTGGGGAGTTAGCGGTGCGAGCTCCTACAATGAGCAGTTCTTC,CASSPWGVSGASSYNEQFF
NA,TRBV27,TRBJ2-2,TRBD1,TGTGCCAGCAGTCCCGGGACAGGGTACGGGGAGCTGTTTTTT,CASSPGTGYGELFF